Listed here are 25 T cell receptor beta chains from one sample, sequenced in a study of T cell responses to AZD1222 COVID-19 vaccine (dated by TCRdb to the early 2020s). Reading the label with the study, this specimen's time point is: baseline before first vaccination. The treatment or condition label corresponds to: meningococcal conjugate vaccine given as trial control. Library creation used the immunoSEQ multiplex PCR assay. What TCRdb holds here is the immuneACCESS table cut down to in-frame rearrangements. Part of the clones is not present; checked against another copy, under half of the missing clones reflect an unresolved V gene, and the others are unexplained. This sample holds 100,000 to 150,000 clones; 88% were observed only once. Of the sample, roughly a sixth falls within the top ten clones. This sample comprised peripheral blood, obtained on day 0 of MenACWY control vaccination. These receptor sequences come from an adult in good health.

This chain joins TRBV5-8 and TRBJ2-1; maybe TRBD2 (5 bases). CDR1 SGHTS and CDR2 YDEGEE come from the germline V gene. V lost 4 bases and J 5 bases, leaving 16 bases between the germline ends. This CDR3 is built from 15 residues. CDR3 in DNA: TGTGCCAGCAGCCCCCGGCTCCGAGGGAACAATGAGCAGTTCTTC. It specifies CASSPRLRGNNEQFF.

The chain is built from TRBV29-1 and TRBJ1-5; 7 nucleotides match TRBD1. Germline-derived CDR1 and CDR2 are SQVTM and ANQGSEA. Trimming at V came to 4 bases and at J to 6 bases, leaving 12 bases not matched to a gene. The CDR3 runs 15 residues. CDR3 sequence: CSVVWDSAMGQPQHF. The CDR3 region has the DNA TGCAGCGTTGTGTGGGACAGCGCTATGGGTCAGCCCCAGCATTTT. Drawing the rest from reference TRBV29-1 and TRBJ1-5, the complete variable domain is SAVISQKPSRDICQRGTSLTIQCQVDSQVTMMFWYRQQPGQSLTLIATANQGSEATYESGFVIDKFPISRPNLTFSTLTVSNMSPEDSSIYLCSVVWDSAMGQPQHFGDGTRLSIL.

The chain links TRBV12-3 or TRBV12-4 to TRBJ1-2; possible D gene TRBD1, 6 bases. V was shortened by 6 bases and J by 2 bases, with 7 bases between the two germline ends. The CDR3 runs 12 residues. CDR3 loop: CASRQGNYGYTF. For the CDR3, the DNA is TGTGCCAGCAGACAGGGCAACTATGGCTACACCTTC.

The chain carries TRBV4-1 and TRBJ2-7, with TRBD1 matching over 8 bases. The CDR3 is 18 amino acids. Per the germline V gene, CDR1 is MGHRA and CDR2 is YSYEKL. V gave up 4 bases and J gave up 3 bases; unmatched junction bases: 17. This chain's CDR3 is CASSRKLSPGQASYEQYF. The CDR3, as DNA: TGCGCCAGCAGCCGGAAGCTTTCGCCGGGACAGGCGAGCTACGAGCAGTACTTC.

This chain joins TRBV28 and TRBJ1-1; unclear D gene. V was pared by 7 bases and J by 5 bases, with 11 bases between. The CDR3 is made up of 12 amino acids. CDR1 MDHEN and CDR2 SYDVKM come from the germline V gene. The CDR3 here is CASTRARTEAFF. DNA of the CDR3: TGTGCCAGCACCCGGGCGCGGACTGAAGCTTTCTTT.

The chain joins TRBV9 to TRBJ1-2; 11 bases fit TRBD1. Per germline, CDR1 SGDLS and CDR2 YYNGEE. This CDR3 has 15 amino acids. With 4 bases clipped from V and 7 bases from J, the junction kept 9 bases outside the gene matches. The CDR3 spells CASSPWTGGAIGYTF. CDR3 in DNA: TGTGCCAGCAGCCCCTGGACAGGGGGCGCGATTGGCTACACCTTC.

The chain is built from TRBV28 and TRBJ2-3, with D perhaps being TRBD1 or TRBD2 (5 bases each). The CDR3 length is 16 residues. V dropped 5 bases and J dropped 1 base, with 16 bases sitting between them. Looked up from germline, CDR1 is MDHEN and CDR2 is SYDVKM. The CDR3 sequence: CASSNGDALGTDTQYF. The CDR3 nucleotides are TGTGCCAGCAGTAACGGGGACGCGTTGGGCACAGATACGCAGTATTTT.

This sequence joins TRBV5-4 and TRBJ2-3; D is possibly TRBD2 (6 bases). CDR1 and CDR2 (germline): SGHNT, YYREEE (reference sequence). The CDR3 is 14 residues long. V was trimmed by 1 base and J by 5 bases, leaving 11 bases between them. CDR3 residues: CASSLLGLKDTQYF. CDR3 DNA sequence: TGTGCCAGCAGCTTGTTAGGACTAAAAGATACGCAGTATTTT.

The chain is built from TRBV24-1 and TRBJ1-2, with D hard to call. This CDR3 comprises 15 residues. Germline V lookup: CDR1 KGHDR, CDR2 SFDVKD. V lost 1 base to trimming and J lost 8 bases, with 16 bases between them. CDR3 nucleotide sequence: TGTGCCACCAGTGATTTAAGCCTTGTCGGCGGGGGCTACACCTTC. Protein sequence: CATSDLSLVGGGYTF.

The rearrangement links TRBV27 to TRBJ2-7, with D maybe TRBD2 (6 bases). The CDR3 has 14 residues. Trimming removed 6 bases at V and 6 bases at J, with 18 bases between. Germline V gene data show CDR1 as MNHEY and CDR2 as SMNVEV (reference sequence). The CDR3 bases are TGTGCCAGCAGCCGGGACTCCCCCCCTTCCGAGCAGTACTTC. This translates into CASSRDSPPSEQYF.

The V call is TRBV29-1, the J call TRBJ2-7, with unresolved D. This CDR3 contains 12 residues. Germline values: CDR1 SQVTM, CDR2 ANQGSEA. V dropped 0 bases and J dropped 5 bases, with 8 bases sitting between them. In DNA form, the CDR3 reads TGCAGCGTTGAAGATCCTGGGAACGAGCAGTACTTC. This gives the protein CSVEDPGNEQYF.

The rearrangement joins TRBV28 to TRBJ1-2, with a weak D call TRBD1 (6 bases). V lost 2 bases and J lost 8, with 9 bases in between. Germline-derived CDR1 and CDR2 are MDHEN and SYDVKM. CDR3 length: 12 amino acids. CDR3 DNA: TGTGCCAGCAGTTTAAGGGACAAGGGCTACACCTTC. Translated, it gives CASSLRDKGYTF.

This clone was seen a single time. The V call is TRBV21-1, the J call TRBJ2-7; TRBD2 is the table's D call and was not checked against the DNA. TRBV21-1 is listed as a pseudogene. The CDR3 contains 16 residues. The DNA for the CDR3 is TGTGCCAGCAGCAAAGCGGACCGGGACTCCCATTACGAGCAGTACTTC. The encoded protein is CASSKADRDSHYEQYF.

The chain is built from TRBV6-5 and TRBJ1-1; TRBD1 matches at 7 bases. Trimming took 6 bases from V and 0 from J; bases not matched to a gene: 7. There are 15 residues in the CDR3. Germline V gene lookup returns CDR1 MNHEY and CDR2 SVGAGI. The CDR3 spells CASRVGQAMNTEAFF. DNA for the CDR3: TGTGCCAGCAGGGTAGGACAGGCTATGAACACTGAAGCTTTCTTT.

The J gene is TRBJ2-1, the V gene TRBV7-3; 13 positions match TRBD2. The CDR3 is 16 amino acids. The ends lost 6 bases at V and 7 bases at J; junction bases unmatched: 9. CDR1 and CDR2 from the germline V gene are SGHTA and FQGTGA. As DNA, the CDR3 is TGTGCCAGCAGAGGGACTAGCGGGAAGGGTGGTAATGAGCAGTTCTTC. Amino acids: CASRGTSGKGGNEQFF.

The V and J genes are TRBV2 and TRBJ2-7, with TRBD2 matching 7 bases. The germline V gene encodes CDR1 SNHLY and CDR2 FYNNEI. V shed 4 bases and J 3 bases; nucleotides not matched to a gene: 3. CDR3 length equals 13 residues. The CDR3 DNA reads as TGTGCCAGCAGTGGAGCTAGCGGCTACGAGCAGTACTTC. Amino acids: CASSGASGYEQYF. Using reference TRBV2 and TRBJ2-7 for the parts outside the CDR3, the full variable domain is EPEVTQTPSHQVTQMGQEVILRCVPISNHLYFYWYRQILGQKVEFLVSFYNNEISEKSEIFDDQFSVERPDGSNFTLKIRSTKLEDSAMYFCASSGASGYEQYFGPGTRLTVT.

J is TRBJ1-5 and V is TRBV19; unclear D gene. Germline CDR1 LNHDA, CDR2 SQIVND (reference sequence). The CDR3 is 12 residues long. V lost 10 bases and J lost 3, with 10 bases in between. The CDR3 DNA follows: TGTGCCACTAACAGCTTCAATCAGCCCCAGCATTTT. Its translation: CATNSFNQPQHF.

The chain employs TRBV14 and TRBJ1-1; D is undetermined. The CDR3 is 13 residues long. The V end lost 1 base, the J end lost 7 bases, and 10 bases lay between the germline ends. The germline V gene encodes CDR1 SGHDN and CDR2 FVKESK. The CDR3, as DNA: TGTGCCAGCAGCCAAGGTCTGTGGAATGAAGCTTTCTTT. This encodes CASSQGLWNEAFF.

V gene TRBV5-1 combines with J gene TRBJ2-1; D uncertain. V gave up 4 bases and J gave up 4 bases, with 6 bases separating them. Germline V gene sequence: CDR1 SGHRS, CDR2 YFSETQ. The CDR3 spans 12 residues. Written as DNA, the CDR3 is TGCGCCAGCAGCCAAGTTTACAATGAGCAGTTCTTC. This translates into CASSQVYNEQFF.

The rearrangement joins TRBV27 to TRBJ2-1; 11 bases are shared with TRBD2. CDR1 and CDR2 (germline): MNHEY, SMNVEV (reference sequence). The CDR3 covers 13 residues. With 3 bases clipped from V and 12 bases from J, the junction kept 4 bases outside the gene matches. DNA of the CDR3: TGTGCCAGCAGTTTTCTAGCGGGAGGATCGCAGTTCTTC. This encodes CASSFLAGGSQFF.

V usage is TRBV2 and J usage is TRBJ1-1; 9 nucleotides match TRBD1. CDR3 length: 14 amino acids. Germline CDR1 is SNHLY and CDR2 is FYNNEI. The V segment lost 6 bases and the J segment 2 bases; nucleotides outside the gene matches: 4. DNA of the CDR3: TGTGCCAGCAGGCGGACAGGGGTTAACACTGAAGCTTTCTTT. It yields the protein CASRRTGVNTEAFF. The full variable domain, in which reference TRBV2 and TRBJ1-1 provide the parts outside the CDR3, is EPEVTQTPSHQVTQMGQEVILRCVPISNHLYFYWYRQILGQKVEFLVSFYNNEISEKSEIFDDQFSVERPDGSNFTLKIRSTKLEDSAMYFCASRRTGVNTEAFFGQGTRLTVV.

The count of this clone is one. The chain recombines TRBV7-2 with TRBJ2-7, with TRBD2 identical over 9 bases. V was pared by 4 bases and J by 2 bases, with 3 bases of the junction left unmatched. Germline CDR1 and CDR2: SGHTA and FQGNSA. The CDR3 covers 14 residues. CDR3 sequence reads: CASSSAGGAYEQYF. CDR3 DNA sequence: TGTGCCAGCAGCTCAGCGGGGGGCGCCTACGAGCAGTACTTC. Complete variable domain (other parts from reference TRBV7-2 and TRBJ2-7): GAGVSQSPSNKVTEKGKDVELRCDPISGHTALYWYRQSLGQGLEFLIYFQGNSAPDKSGLPSDRFSAERTGGSVSTLTIQRTQQEDSAVYLCASSSAGGAYEQYFGPGTRLTVT.

The chain links TRBV3-1 (or the pseudogene TRBV3-2) to TRBJ1-6, with D unclear. This CDR3 spans 14 amino acids. Germline CDR1 reads LGHDT; CDR2 reads YNNKEL (reference sequence). Between the trimmed V and J ends, which lost 3 bases and 6 bases, there was a span of 9 bases. As DNA, the CDR3 is TGTGCCAGCAGCCAGGGTATTCCTAATTCACCCCTCCACTTT. Protein product: CASSQGIPNSPLHF.

The chain recombines TRBV9 with TRBJ1-6; tentative D call: TRBD1 (5 bases). This CDR3 has 14 residues. Trimming took off 3 bases at V and 9 bases at J, with 13 bases between the two ends. The V gene's germline CDR1 is SGDLS and CDR2 YYNGEE. The CDR3 DNA sequence: TGTGCCAGCAGCGCGGCGCTGGGGGGTTCACCCCTCCACTTT. Translated: CASSAALGGSPLHF.

The chain employs TRBV7-2 and TRBJ2-1; 8 nucleotides agree with TRBD2. Losses at the gene ends were 5 bases for V and 6 bases for J; bases not matched to a gene: 12. Germline loops: CDR1 SGHTA, CDR2 FQGNSA. This CDR3 region has 16 residues. For the CDR3, the DNA is TGTGCCAGCAGCCCAGCGGCGGGACTAGTAGGCAATGAGCAGTTCTTC. Translation: CASSPAAGLVGNEQFF.